The source of this TCR beta chain is a study of blood T cells in healthy people across ages. Study findings and constraints: Per million T cells, TCR beta diversity dropped about linearly as age rose.

This clonotype was seen only a few times. Its antigen is unknown. Primers used in a second PCR of about 7 to 12 cycles were a sample-barcoded 5' primer and a J-beta primer mix. TCRdb ran MiXCR on the 5' RACE reads and lists one entry per CDR3 protein. The table includes around 1.7 million distinct CDR3 sequences, 28% detected once. There were healthy Caucasian individuals from Russia, aged about 6 to 100, serving as donors. The TCR was taken from a woman in her 30s in good health. Sequenced sample: blood.

The DNA for the CDR3 is TGTGCCAGCAGTCATTCGGCAGGGGGACACGAGCAGTACTTC. Translated, it gives CASSHSAGGHEQYF. The chain couples TRBV28 to TRBJ2-7, with 7 bases matching TRBD1. V lost 5 bases and J lost 5; bases outside the gene matches: 9. In germline, CDR1 is MDHEN, CDR2 SYDVKM. The CDR3 consists of 14 residues.